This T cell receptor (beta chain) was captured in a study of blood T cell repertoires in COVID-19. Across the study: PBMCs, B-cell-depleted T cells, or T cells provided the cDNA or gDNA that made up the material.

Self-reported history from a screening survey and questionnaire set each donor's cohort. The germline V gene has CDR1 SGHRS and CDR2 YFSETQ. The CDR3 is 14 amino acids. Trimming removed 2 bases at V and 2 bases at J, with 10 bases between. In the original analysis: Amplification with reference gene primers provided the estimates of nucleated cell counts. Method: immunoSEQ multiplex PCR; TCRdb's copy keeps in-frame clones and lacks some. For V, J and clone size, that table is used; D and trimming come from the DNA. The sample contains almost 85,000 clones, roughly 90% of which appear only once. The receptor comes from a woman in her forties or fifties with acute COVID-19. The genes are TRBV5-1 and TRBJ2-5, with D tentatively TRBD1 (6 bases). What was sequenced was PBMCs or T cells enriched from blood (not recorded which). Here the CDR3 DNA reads TGCGCCAGCAGCTTCGGGACAACGCAAGAGACCCAGTACTTC. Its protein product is CASSFGTTQETQYF. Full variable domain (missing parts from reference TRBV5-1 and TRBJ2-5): KAGVTQTPRYLIKTRGQQVTLSCSPISGHRSVSWYQQTPGQGLQFLFEYFSETQRNKGNFPGRFSGRQFSNSRSEMNVSTLELGDSALYLCASSFGTTQETQYFGPGTRLLVL.